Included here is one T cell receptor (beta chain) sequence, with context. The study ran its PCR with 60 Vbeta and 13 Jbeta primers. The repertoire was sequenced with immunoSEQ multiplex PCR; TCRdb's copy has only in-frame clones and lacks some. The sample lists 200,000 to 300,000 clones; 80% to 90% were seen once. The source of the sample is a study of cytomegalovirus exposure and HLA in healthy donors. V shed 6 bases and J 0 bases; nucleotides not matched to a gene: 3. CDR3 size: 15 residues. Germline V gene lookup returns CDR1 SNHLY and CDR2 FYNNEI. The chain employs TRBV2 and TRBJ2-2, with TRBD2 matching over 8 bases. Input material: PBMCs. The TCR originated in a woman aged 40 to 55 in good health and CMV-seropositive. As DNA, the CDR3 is TGTGCCAGCAGCGTAGCGGGAACGAACACCGGGGAGCTGTTTTTT. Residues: CASSVAGTNTGELFF.